A single sample gave rise to the 29 T cell receptor beta chains below, sequenced in a study of blood T cell repertoires in COVID-19. Assay: immunoSEQ multiplex PCR; the TCRdb copy retains only in-frame clones and omits some. The data hold over 85,000 clones, with about 91% observed a single time. The sequencing sample was made of peripheral blood. These TCRs come from a young man with acute or convalescent COVID-19.

This sequence joins TRBV19 and TRBJ2-2, with D perhaps TRBD1 (6 bases). Trimming left V 7 bases short and J 4 bases short, with 13 bases between. The CDR3 is made up of 14 amino acids. Germline V lookup: CDR1 LNHDA, CDR2 SQIVND (reference sequence). CDR3 loop: CASKQQGFTGELFF. The CDR3 bases are TGTGCCAGTAAACAACAGGGATTCACCGGGGAGCTGTTTTTT.

The chain links TRBV29-1 to TRBJ1-5; no definite D call. CDR3 length: 15 amino acids. V was trimmed by 4 bases and J by 2 bases, leaving 15 bases between them. Germline loops: CDR1 SQVTM, CDR2 ANQGSEA. CDR3 DNA sequence: TGCAGCGTTGCGGATGGACTGCTAGGCAATCAGCCCCAGCATTTT. Protein product: CSVADGLLGNQPQHF.

This clone was seen a handful of times. The CDR3 region is CATSEGQEVTEAFF. The CDR3 DNA sequence: TGTGCCACCAGCGAGGGACAGGAGGTCACTGAAGCTTTCTTT. V gene TRBV15 combines with J gene TRBJ1-1; 8 nucleotides align to TRBD1. Germline V CDR1 and CDR2: LNHNV, YYDKDF (reference sequence). Losses at the gene ends were 5 bases for V and 4 bases for J; bases not matched to a gene: 6. CDR3 length: 14 amino acids.

The chain is built from TRBV14 and TRBJ1-3; no clear D. In germline, CDR1 is SGHDN, CDR2 FVKESK. CDR3 length equals 13 residues. Trimming took off 4 bases at V and 1 base at J, with 5 bases between the two ends. As DNA, the CDR3 is TGTGCCAGCAGCCTTAATTCTGGAAACACCATATATTTT. Translated: CASSLNSGNTIYF. Filled out from reference TRBV14 and TRBJ1-3, the complete variable domain reads EAGVTQFPSHSVIEKGQTVTLRCDPISGHDNLYWYRRVMGKEIKFLLHFVKESKQDESGMPNNRFLAERTGGTYSTLKVQPAELEDSGVYFCASSLNSGNTIYFGEGSWLTVV.

This chain links TRBV5-4 with TRBJ1-2; D unclear. CDR3 length equals 11 residues. Looked up from germline, CDR1 is SGHNT and CDR2 is YYREEE (reference sequence). V shed 3 bases and J shed 2 bases, with 2 bases lying between them. CDR3 sequence reads: CASSSNYGYTF. The DNA for the CDR3 is TGTGCCAGCAGCTCGAACTATGGCTACACCTTC. The whole variable domain, remainder taken from reference TRBV5-4 and TRBJ1-2, is ETGVTQSPTHLIKTRGQQVTLRCSSQSGHNTVSWYQQALGQGPQFIFQYYREEENGRGNFPPRFSGLQFPNYSSELNVNALELDDSALYLCASSSNYGYTFGSGTRLTVV.

This clone was observed a handful of times. V gene TRBV5-1 combines with J gene TRBJ1-4; 11 bases are a match to TRBD1. The J segment lost 7 bases and the V segment lost 2 bases, leaving 13 bases of the junction unmatched. This CDR3 contains 18 residues. Germline CDR1 and CDR2: SGHRS and YFSETQ. The CDR3 bases are TGCGCCAGCAGCTTTGAGGACAGGGGGCGGTCCGGGGGTGAAAAACTGTTTTTT. It yields the protein CASSFEDRGRSGGEKLFF.

This CDR3 is CASSSRGQPQHF. The CDR3, as DNA: TGTGCCAGCAGCTCCAGGGGACAGCCCCAGCATTTT. V gene TRBV13 combines with J gene TRBJ1-5, with D possibly TRBD1 on 6 matching bases. Per germline, CDR1 PRHDT and CDR2 FYEKMQ (reference sequence). CDR3 size: 12 residues. Trimming left V 4 bases short and J 7 bases short, with 8 bases between.

The V and J genes are TRBV5-1 and TRBJ1-1; TRBD1 is a possible D gene (5 bases). V lost 2 bases and J 0 bases, leaving 8 bases between the germline ends. Germline V CDR1 and CDR2: SGHRS, YFSETQ. This CDR3 contains 14 residues. DNA of the CDR3: TGCGCCAGCAGCTTAGACAGCCTGAACACTGAAGCTTTCTTT. This translates into CASSLDSLNTEAFF.

CDR3 sequence (DNA): TGTGCCAGCAGCGGGGGACTAGCGGGCCCGGACAATGAGCAGTTCTTC. As protein: CASSGGLAGPDNEQFF. The J gene is TRBJ2-1, the V gene TRBV9, with 12 positions matching TRBD2. The CDR3 extends over 16 amino acids. Germline values: CDR1 SGDLS, CDR2 YYNGEE. Trimming removed 3 bases from V and 5 bases from J; junction bases left unmatched: 6.

This rearrangement joins TRBV10-3 to TRBJ2-3; 10 bases align to TRBD2. The CDR3 contains 14 residues. Looked up from germline, CDR1 is ENHRY and CDR2 is SYGVKD. V was pared by 6 bases and J by 5 bases, with 5 bases of the junction left unmatched. This CDR3 is CAISPRTSGDTQYF. CDR3 sequence (DNA): TGTGCCATCAGCCCTCGGACTAGCGGAGATACGCAGTATTTT.

The J gene is TRBJ1-2, the V gene TRBV7-9; TRBD1 matches 9 bases. The CDR3 is 16 amino acids. Trimming took 5 bases from V and 1 from J; bases not matched to a gene: 8. Germline CDR1 is SEHNR and CDR2 is FQNEAQ (reference sequence). The CDR3 region is CASSAVGDRVNYGYTF. As DNA, the CDR3 is TGTGCCAGCAGCGCCGTTGGGGACAGGGTTAACTATGGCTACACCTTC.

Only one count was recorded for this clone. This rearrangement joins TRBV5-4 to TRBJ2-7; TRBD1 aligns across 7 bases. This CDR3 has 14 residues. Per the germline V gene, CDR1 is SGHNT and CDR2 is YYREEE (reference sequence). The V and J ends lost 4 bases and 1 base, in that order; junction bases with no gene match: 5. Written as DNA, the CDR3 is TGTGCCAGCAGCCTACCACAGGGGTCCTACGAGCAGTACTTC. Translating it yields CASSLPQGSYEQYF.

This chain uses TRBV6-6 with TRBJ2-1; D perhaps matches TRBD1 (6 bases). The V end lost 8 bases, the J end lost 8 bases, and 16 bases lay between the germline ends. Germline V lookup: CDR1 MNHNY, CDR2 SVGAGI (reference sequence). The CDR3 totals 13 residues. The CDR3 spells CASLQRQVDEQFF. CDR3 nucleotide sequence: TGTGCCAGCTTACAACGACAGGTCGATGAGCAGTTCTTC.

The V and J genes are TRBV25-1 and TRBJ2-7; 11 nucleotides match TRBD1. Per germline, CDR1 MGHDK and CDR2 SYGVNS. This CDR3 has 15 residues. The V gene end was trimmed by 5 bases and the J gene end by 3 bases; junction bases not matched to a gene: 6. The CDR3 DNA reads TGTGCCAGCAGTCTGGGGGGGACAGGGGGCTACGAGCAGTACTTC. Translating it yields CASSLGGTGGYEQYF.

The chain has TRBV24-1 and TRBJ1-5; 11 positions agree with TRBD1. Germline CDR1 reads KGHDR; CDR2 reads SFDVKD. The trim removed 4 bases at V and 4 bases at J, leaving 5 bases unmatched. This CDR3 has 16 residues. The CDR3 DNA reads as TGTGCCACCAGTGAGGCGGACAGGGGGCTTAATCAGCCCCAGCATTTT. As protein: CATSEADRGLNQPQHF.

The chain joins TRBV5-4 to TRBJ2-1; 11 bases agree with TRBD2. Germline CDR1 and CDR2: SGHNT and YYREEE (reference sequence). This CDR3 comprises 16 residues. V gave up 3 bases and J gave up 11 bases; unmatched junction bases: 13. As DNA, the CDR3 is TGTGCCAGCAGCTCACTTAGCGGGGGGGTCATGCGGCAGCAGTTCTTC. This translates into CASSSLSGGVMRQQFF.

V is TRBV30 and J is TRBJ1-4, with TRBD1 as a possible D gene (5 bases). CDR3 size: 14 residues. V lost 1 base and J 4 bases, leaving 10 bases between the germline ends. Germline CDR1 reads GTSNPN; CDR2 reads SVGIG (reference sequence). DNA of the CDR3: TGTGCCTGGAGTGACCAGGGACTTAATGAAAAACTGTTTTTT. It is translated as CAWSDQGLNEKLFF.

V and J are TRBV6-5 and TRBJ1-1; D ambiguous. The V end lost 4 bases, the J end lost 3 bases, and 15 bases lay between the germline ends. CDR1 and CDR2 from the germline V gene are MNHEY and SVGAGI. The CDR3 is made up of 15 amino acids. CDR3 sequence: CASSLKFGSDTEAFF. CDR3 DNA: TGTGCCAGCAGTTTAAAATTTGGGAGCGACACTGAAGCTTTCTTT.

This chain uses TRBV18 with TRBJ1-1, with a possible D match to TRBD1 (5 bases). The germline V gene has CDR1 KGHSH and CDR2 LQKENI. Trimming stripped 6 bases from V and 1 base from J, with 9 bases between. The CDR3 has 13 residues. This CDR3 reads CASSQTGNTEAFF. CDR3 bases: TGTGCCAGCTCTCAAACAGGGAACACTGAAGCTTTCTTT.

The CDR3 nucleotides are TGTGCCAGCTCGTCAGGGGATAAGAACACTGAAGCTTTCTTT. Encoded protein: CASSSGDKNTEAFF. This chain links TRBV28 with TRBJ1-1; D might be TRBD1 (6 bases). Germline assignment: CDR1 MDHEN and CDR2 SYDVKM. This CDR3 is built from 14 residues. Trimming shortened V by 8 bases and J by 1 base, and 14 bases separated the two germline ends.

The rearrangement uses TRBV19 and TRBJ1-5; D possibly corresponds to TRBD1 (6 bases). There are 16 residues in the CDR3. Trimming cost V 4 bases and J 7 bases, with 20 bases left between them. Germline CDR1 reads LNHDA; CDR2 reads SQIVND (reference sequence). CDR3 sequence: CASSTLGTITWQPQHF. The CDR3, as DNA: TGTGCCAGTAGTACCCTCGGGACAATAACATGGCAGCCCCAGCATTTT.

This chain joins TRBV9 and TRBJ1-2; TRBD1 aligns across 9 bases. The CDR3 covers 16 residues. The trim removed 0 bases at V and 4 bases at J, leaving 7 bases unmatched. Germline CDR1 reads SGDLS; CDR2 reads YYNGEE. Written as DNA, the CDR3 is TGTGCCAGCAGCGTAGTCCCCGGGACAGGGATCTATGGCTACACCTTC. Translation gives CASSVVPGTGIYGYTF.

The V gene is TRBV2, the J gene TRBJ2-7; unclear D gene. Trimming took off 7 bases at V and 3 bases at J, with 4 bases between the two ends. CDR1 SNHLY and CDR2 FYNNEI come from the germline V gene. The CDR3 length is 10 residues. For the CDR3, the DNA is TGTGCCAGCACCGGCTACGAGCAGTACTTC. This sequence encodes CASTGYEQYF.

V is TRBV15 and J is TRBJ2-3; the match to TRBD1 covers 9 bases. Germline V gives CDR1 LNHNV, CDR2 YYDKDF (reference sequence). The CDR3 runs to 18 residues. V was clipped by 0 bases and J by 1 base; unmatched bases: 8. As DNA, the CDR3 is TGTGCCACCAGCAGAGATAGCCCGGGACAGGGTGGCACAGATACGCAGTATTTT. As protein: CATSRDSPGQGGTDTQYF.

This sequence joins TRBV4-1 and TRBJ2-7, with 8 bases aligning to TRBD1. Germline CDR1 MGHRA, CDR2 YSYEKL. V lost 6 bases, J lost 3 bases, and 10 bases stayed unmatched. This CDR3 has 15 amino acids. The CDR3 sequence: CASSQSTGAYYEQYF. The DNA for the CDR3 is TGCGCCAGCAGTCAATCGACAGGGGCGTACTACGAGCAGTACTTC.

The chain joins TRBV18 to TRBJ1-1; D is uncertain. CDR3 length equals 13 residues. V lost 3 bases and J lost 10, with 15 bases in between. Germline assignment: CDR1 KGHSH and CDR2 LQKENI. CDR3 amino acids: CASSPPRQLGAFF. DNA of the CDR3: TGTGCCAGCTCACCCCCGCGGCAGCTTGGAGCTTTCTTT.

The chain carries TRBV29-1 and TRBJ1-1, with 9 positions matching TRBD1. The germline V gene has CDR1 SQVTM and CDR2 ANQGSEA. The CDR3 runs 16 residues. Losses at the gene ends were 7 bases for V and 0 bases for J; bases not matched to a gene: 12. The CDR3: CSAGRGTGQLNTEAFF. The DNA for the CDR3 is TGCAGCGCCGGGCGTGGGACAGGGCAACTGAACACTGAAGCTTTCTTT.

This chain connects TRBV5-6 to TRBJ1-2, with D possibly matching TRBD1 (5 bases). The V and J ends lost 5 bases and 4 bases respectively, with 21 bases between them. The CDR3 length is 16 residues. Germline assignment: CDR1 SGHDT and CDR2 YYEEEE. The CDR3 bases are TGTGCCAGCAGTCTAGGGGTGGCCCCACCTGGCTATGGCTACACCTTC. Translated: CASSLGVAPPGYGYTF.

V gene TRBV19 combines with J gene TRBJ1-1, with a tentative D call TRBD1 (5 bases). This CDR3 comprises 15 residues. V gave up 3 bases and J gave up 2 bases, with 13 bases separating them. Germline CDR1 is LNHDA and CDR2 is SQIVND (reference sequence). DNA of the CDR3: TGTGCCAGTAGTATTCAGGGCGGATTAAACACTGAAGCTTTCTTT. Its protein product is CASSIQGGLNTEAFF.